This T cell receptor beta chain was sequenced in a study of blood T cell repertoires in COVID-19. Study-wide background: Sources were T cells, B-cell-depleted T cells, or PBMCs; the material itself was cDNA or gDNA.

In the authors' methods: Researchers report that nucleated cell counts were estimated from reference gene primer amplification. Some clones are missing from TCRdb's copy, which holds only in-frame ones; the method was immunoSEQ multiplex PCR. The V and J calls and the clone size are those of that table, but D and trimming were determined from the DNA. The sample includes approximately 54,000 clones, about 82% of them seen just once. The CDR3 sequence is 14 residues long. The J segment lost 4 bases and the V segment lost 0 bases, leaving 2 bases of the junction unmatched. Germline loops: CDR1 SGHNT, CDR2 YYREEE (reference sequence).

The sequenced material came from peripheral blood. This TCR came from a human donor in a cohort sampled during active COVID-19. V and J are TRBV5-4 and TRBJ2-5, with 8 bases fitting TRBD1. CDR3: CASSLGTGRETQYF. Written as DNA, the CDR3 is TGTGCCAGCAGCTTGGGGACAGGGAGAGAGACCCAGTACTTC.